This T cell receptor (beta chain) stems from a study of T cell clonotyping in hematopoietic cell transplantation. TCRdb keeps only in-frame clones here, not all; method: immunoSEQ multiplex PCR. Of 13,000 to 15,000 clones detected, 86% appear once; the ten largest clones hold roughly 12%. Trimming took off 2 bases at V and 7 bases at J, with 8 bases between the two ends. The CDR3 totals 13 residues. Germline V gives CDR1 SGHAT, CDR2 FQNNGV. A single count supports this clone. What it recognizes is unknown. Study observations and caveats: After transplant, recipient diversity fell while pathologically expanded clonotypes grew through day 180.

This TCR came from a male patient aged 50 to 60 who had an allogeneic stem cell transplant from an unrelated donor, so T cells may come from the graft donor. Some clones in this sample may be carry-over from other donors' samples. The rearrangement uses TRBV11-2 and TRBJ2-2; D gene uncertain. Sequenced here: PBMCs, sampled 100 days after allogeneic stem cell transplant. The CDR3 sequence is CASSLWSGGELFF. In nucleotides, the CDR3 is TGTGCCAGCAGCTTATGGTCGGGCGGGGAGCTGTTTTTT.